Detailed here is one TCR beta chain. The germline V gene has CDR1 SGHTA and CDR2 FQGNSA. The ends were cut back, 5 bases at V and 2 bases at J, with 18 bases in the middle. The CDR3 has 16 amino acids. These data come from a study of sequential checkpoint blockade in melanoma. About the research overall: Patients were randomized 1:1 to nivolumab-then-ipilimumab or ipilimumab-then-nivolumab first-line.

Treatment reported: randomized to nivolumab then ipilimumab (arm A) or the reverse (arm B). The method was immunoSEQ multiplex PCR; TCRdb's version includes in-frame clones alone and lacks a portion of them. The table includes over 10,000 clones, around 77% detected once. The TCR was taken from a human patient with melanoma. Some clones in this sample may be carry-over from other donors' samples. The sample here was CD8+ T cells sorted from blood (inferred from file names), taken from a patient given nivolumab and ipilimumab in sequence. The chain joins TRBV7-2 to TRBJ1-2; no clear D. CDR3 amino acids: CASSLIARTHNYGYTF. As DNA, the CDR3 is TGTGCCAGCAGCCTCATAGCTAGGACTCACAACTATGGCTACACCTTC.